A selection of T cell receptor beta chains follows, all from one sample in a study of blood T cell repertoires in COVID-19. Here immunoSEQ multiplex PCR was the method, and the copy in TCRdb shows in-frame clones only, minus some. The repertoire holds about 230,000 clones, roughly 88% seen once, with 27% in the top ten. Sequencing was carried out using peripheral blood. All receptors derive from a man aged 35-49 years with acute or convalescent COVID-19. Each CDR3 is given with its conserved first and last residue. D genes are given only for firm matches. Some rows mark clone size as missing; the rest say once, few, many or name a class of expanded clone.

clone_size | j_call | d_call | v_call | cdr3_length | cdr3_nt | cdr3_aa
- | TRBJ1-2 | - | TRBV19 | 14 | TGTGCCAGTAGATTAACAGGGCCCGTCTATGGCTACACCTTC | CASRLTGPVYGYTF
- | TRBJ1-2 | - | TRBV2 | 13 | TGTGCCAGCAGTACGGGTGGTAGCTATGGCTACACCTTC | CASSTGGSYGYTF
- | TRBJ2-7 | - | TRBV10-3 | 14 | TGTGCCATCACTCAGACAGGTACTTCCTACGAGCAGTACTTC | CAITQTGTSYEQYF
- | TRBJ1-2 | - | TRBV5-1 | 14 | TGCGCCAGCAGTCCCGGACAAGGGGGCTATGGCTACACCTTC | CASSPGQGGYGYTF
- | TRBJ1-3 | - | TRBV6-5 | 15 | TGTGCCAGCACTCCGGGACACCTCTCTGGAAACACCATATATTTT | CASTPGHLSGNTIYF
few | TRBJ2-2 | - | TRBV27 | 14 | TGTGCCAGCAGCATTAGGGGGATCTCCGGGGAGCTGTTTTTT | CASSIRGISGELFF
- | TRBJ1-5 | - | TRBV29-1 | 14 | TGCAGCGTTGGAATAGGAGGGTCAAATCAGCCCCAGCATTTT | CSVGIGGSNQPQHF
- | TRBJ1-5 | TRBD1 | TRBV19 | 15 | TGTGCCAGTAGTTTCCCGGACAGGGGTGGTCAGCCCCAGCATTTT | CASSFPDRGGQPQHF
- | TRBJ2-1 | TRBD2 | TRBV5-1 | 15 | TGCGCCAGCGGATGGGGACTAGCGGCCAACAATGAGCAGTTCTTC | CASGWGLAANNEQFF
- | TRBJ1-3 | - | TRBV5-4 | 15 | TGTGCCAGCAGCTTGGACAGGAGCTCTGGAAACACCATATATTTT | CASSLDRSSGNTIYF
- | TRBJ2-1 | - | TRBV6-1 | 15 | TGTGCCAGCAGTGAAGTGGGAGGAAACGAGAATGAGCAGTTCTTC | CASSEVGGNENEQFF
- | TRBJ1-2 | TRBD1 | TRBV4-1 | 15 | TGCGCCAGCAGCCCAATTGGGACAGGATTATCTGGCTACACCTTC | CASSPIGTGLSGYTF
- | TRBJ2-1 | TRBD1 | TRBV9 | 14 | TGTGCCAGCAGCGTAGGAGGACAGGGCAATGAGCAGTTCTTC | CASSVGGQGNEQFF
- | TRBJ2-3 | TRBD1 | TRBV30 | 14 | TGTGCCTGGGGGACAGGGGGACTCACAGATACGCAGTATTTT | CAWGTGGLTDTQYF
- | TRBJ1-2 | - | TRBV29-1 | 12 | TGCAGCGTTAAGGACAGCTACTATGGCTACACCTTC | CSVKDSYYGYTF
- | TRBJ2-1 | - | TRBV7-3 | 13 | TGTGCCAGCAGCTTATTAGGGGCCGCTTTTCAGTTCTTC | CASSLLGAAFQFF
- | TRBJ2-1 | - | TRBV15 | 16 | TGTGCCACCAGCAGAGATTCGGCAGGGCCCTACAATGAGCAGTTCTTC | CATSRDSAGPYNEQFF
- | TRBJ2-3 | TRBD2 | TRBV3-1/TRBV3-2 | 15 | TGTGCCAGCAGCCAAGGGCCGACTAGCGCAGATACGCAGTATTTT | CASSQGPTSADTQYF
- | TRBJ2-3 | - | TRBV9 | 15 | TGTGCCAGCACCCAAGGAGGAGGGGATACAGATACGCAGTATTTT | CASTQGGGDTDTQYF
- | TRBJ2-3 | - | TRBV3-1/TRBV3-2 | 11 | TGTGCCAGCAGCCAGAGGTGGACGCAGTATTTT | CASSQRWTQYF
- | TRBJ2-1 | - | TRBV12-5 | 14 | TGTGCTAGTGGTTTGGGGGGCTTATCCAATGAGCAGTTCTTC | CASGLGGLSNEQFF
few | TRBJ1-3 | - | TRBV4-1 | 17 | TGCGCCAGCAGCCAGTCGACCTTACAGGGCTATGGAAACACCATATATTTT | CASSQSTLQGYGNTIYF
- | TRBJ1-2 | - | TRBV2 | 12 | TGTGCCAGCAGTGAGACAGGATATGGCTACACCTTC | CASSETGYGYTF
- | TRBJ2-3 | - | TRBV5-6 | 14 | TGTGCCAGCAGCTTGGTAGGGGCCGCAGATACGCAGTATTTT | CASSLVGAADTQYF
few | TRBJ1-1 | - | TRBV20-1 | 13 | TGCAGTGCTACTGACAGGATGAACACTGAAGCTTTCTTT | CSATDRMNTEAFF
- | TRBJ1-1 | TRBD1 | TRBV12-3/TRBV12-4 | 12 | TGTGCCACCGGAAGACAGGGGACTGAAGCTTTCTTT | CATGRQGTEAFF
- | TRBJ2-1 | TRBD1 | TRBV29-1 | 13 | TGCAGCGTTGACAGGGGGCGAGGAGGTGAGCAGTTCTTC | CSVDRGRGGEQFF
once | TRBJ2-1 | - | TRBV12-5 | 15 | TGTGCTAGTGGTTCCGGGACATCGCCTTACAATGAGCAGTTCTTC | CASGSGTSPYNEQFF
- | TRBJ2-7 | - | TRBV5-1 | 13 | TGCGCCAGCAGCTTGGATGCGGTTTACGAGCAGTACTTC | CASSLDAVYEQYF
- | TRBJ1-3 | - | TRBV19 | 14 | TGTGCCAGTAGTAAGGAGAGCTCTGGAAACACCATATATTTT | CASSKESSGNTIYF
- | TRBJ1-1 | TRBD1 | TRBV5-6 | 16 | TGTGCCAGCAGCTTGGTGGTTACAGGGGGCTTTACTGAAGCTTTCTTT | CASSLVVTGGFTEAFF
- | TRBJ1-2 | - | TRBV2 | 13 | TGTGCCAGCAGTGGACAGTCCCGAGGCGGCTACACCTTC | CASSGQSRGGYTF
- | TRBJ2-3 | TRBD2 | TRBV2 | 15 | TGTGCCAGCAGTGAAGCGGGCGGGAGTGCAGATACGCAGTATTTT | CASSEAGGSADTQYF
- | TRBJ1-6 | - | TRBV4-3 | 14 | TGCGCCAGCAGCCAGGATATGACAGTCTCACCCCTCCACTTT | CASSQDMTVSPLHF
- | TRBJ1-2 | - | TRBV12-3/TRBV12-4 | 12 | TGTGCCAGCAGTTTAAACAGGGATGGCTACACCTTC | CASSLNRDGYTF
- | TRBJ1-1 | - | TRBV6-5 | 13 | TGTGCCACCCTGAGGGCGGTGAACACTGAAGCTTTCTTT | CATLRAVNTEAFF
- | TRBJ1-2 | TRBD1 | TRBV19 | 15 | TGTGCCAGTAGTACACAGGGGAAAGCCCTCTATGGCTACACCTTC | CASSTQGKALYGYTF
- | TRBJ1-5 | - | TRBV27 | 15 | TGTGCCAGCAGTCGAACCAGGGATACCAATCAGCCCCAGCATTTT | CASSRTRDTNQPQHF
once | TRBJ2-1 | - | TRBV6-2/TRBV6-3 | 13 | TGTGCCAGCAGTCGGAACAGGGAAGGTGAGCAGTTCTTC | CASSRNREGEQFF
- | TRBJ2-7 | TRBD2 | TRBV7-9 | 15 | TGTGCCAGCAGCTTATCAACTAGCGGGAAGTACGAGCAGTACTTC | CASSLSTSGKYEQYF
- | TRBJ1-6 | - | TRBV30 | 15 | TGTGCCTGGAGACTTAACGCCGACTGGAATTCACCCCTCCACTTT | CAWRLNADWNSPLHF
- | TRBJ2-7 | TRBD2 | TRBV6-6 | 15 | TGTGCCAGCAGCCCTTCCTGGACTAGTCCCTACGAGCAGTACTTC | CASSPSWTSPYEQYF